This T cell receptor (beta chain) was identified in a study of cytomegalovirus exposure and HLA in healthy donors. Study-level information: Approximately 190 million T cells yielded approximately 100 million unique TCR beta sequences, as an earlier analysis found.

Unmatched junction bases numbered 6, after V lost 7 bases and J lost 2 bases. The CDR3 is 16 amino acids. The V gene's germline CDR1 is MDHEN and CDR2 SYDVKM. The PCR made use of 60 Vbeta and 13 Jbeta primers. Sequencing was performed with immunoSEQ multiplex PCR; in TCRdb, only in-frame clones are kept and a portion is missing. The sample yields 200,000 or so clones, approximately 79% seen once. The chain joins TRBV28 to TRBJ2-6; 9 bases are shared with TRBD2. Sequencing was performed on PBMCs. The receptor's source is a man aged 50 to 60 in good health and CMV-seronegative. CDR3 sequence: CASTGGRGAGANVLTF. CDR3 in DNA: TGTGCCAGCACGGGCGGGAGGGGAGCTGGGGCCAACGTCCTGACTTTC.